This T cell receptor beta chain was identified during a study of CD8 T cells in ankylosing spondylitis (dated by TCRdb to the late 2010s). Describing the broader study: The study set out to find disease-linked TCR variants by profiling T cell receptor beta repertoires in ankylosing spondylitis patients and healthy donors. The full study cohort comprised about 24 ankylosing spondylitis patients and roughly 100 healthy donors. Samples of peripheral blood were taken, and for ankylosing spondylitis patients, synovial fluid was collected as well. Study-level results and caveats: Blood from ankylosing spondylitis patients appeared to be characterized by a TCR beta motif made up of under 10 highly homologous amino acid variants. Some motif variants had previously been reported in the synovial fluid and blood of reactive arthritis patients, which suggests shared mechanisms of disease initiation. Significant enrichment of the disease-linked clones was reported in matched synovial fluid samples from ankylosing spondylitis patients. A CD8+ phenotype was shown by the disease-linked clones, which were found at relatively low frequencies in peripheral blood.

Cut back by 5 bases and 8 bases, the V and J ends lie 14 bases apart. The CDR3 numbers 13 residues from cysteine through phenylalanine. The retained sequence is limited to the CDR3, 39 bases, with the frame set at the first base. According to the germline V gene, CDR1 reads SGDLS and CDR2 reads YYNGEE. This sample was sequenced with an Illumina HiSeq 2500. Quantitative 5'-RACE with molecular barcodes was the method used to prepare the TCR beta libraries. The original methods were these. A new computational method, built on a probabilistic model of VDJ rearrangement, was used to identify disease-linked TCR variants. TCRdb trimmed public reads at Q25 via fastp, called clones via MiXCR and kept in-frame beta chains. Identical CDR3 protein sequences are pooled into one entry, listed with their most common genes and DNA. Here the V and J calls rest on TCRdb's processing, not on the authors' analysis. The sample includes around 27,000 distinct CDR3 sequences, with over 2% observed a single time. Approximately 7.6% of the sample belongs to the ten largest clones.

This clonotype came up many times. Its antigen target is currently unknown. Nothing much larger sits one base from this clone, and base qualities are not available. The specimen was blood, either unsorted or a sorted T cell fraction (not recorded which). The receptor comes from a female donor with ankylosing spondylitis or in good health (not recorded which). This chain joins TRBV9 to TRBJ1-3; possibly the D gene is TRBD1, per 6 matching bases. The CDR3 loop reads CASRSPQGHTIYF. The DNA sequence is TGTGCCAGCAGGTCTCCACAGGGCCACACCATATATTTT.